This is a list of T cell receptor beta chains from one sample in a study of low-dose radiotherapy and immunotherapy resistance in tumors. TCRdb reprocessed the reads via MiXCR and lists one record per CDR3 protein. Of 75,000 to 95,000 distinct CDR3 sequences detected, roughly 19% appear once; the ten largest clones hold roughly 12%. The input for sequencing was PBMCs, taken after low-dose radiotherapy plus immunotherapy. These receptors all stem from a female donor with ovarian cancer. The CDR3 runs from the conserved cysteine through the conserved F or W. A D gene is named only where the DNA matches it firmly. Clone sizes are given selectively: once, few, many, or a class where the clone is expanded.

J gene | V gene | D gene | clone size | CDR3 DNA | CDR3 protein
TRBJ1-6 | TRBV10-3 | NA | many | TGTGCCATCAGTGAGTACCCAGGGGAGGCTTCGAGCTCCTATAATTCACCCCTCCACTTT | CAISEYPGEASSSYNSPLHF
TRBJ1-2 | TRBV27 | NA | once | TGTGCCAGCACCCCAGACAGGAGGTCGTATGGCTACACCTTC | CASTPDRRSYGYTF
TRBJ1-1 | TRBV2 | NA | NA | TGTGCCAGCAGTGAAGTAGGGGGTGGGCGCATGAACACTGAAGCTTTCTTT | CASSEVGGGRMNTEAFF
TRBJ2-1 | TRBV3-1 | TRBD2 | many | TGTGCCAGCAGCCCCACAAGCGGGACCTACAATGAGCAGTTCTTC | CASSPTSGTYNEQFF
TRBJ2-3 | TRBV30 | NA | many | TGTGCCTGGAGTGTAGGCGAGGCAGATACGCAGTATTTT | CAWSVGEADTQYF
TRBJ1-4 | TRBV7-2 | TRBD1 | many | TGTGCCAGCCGGGACAGCGCCTATTCTCATGCAACTAATGAAAAACTGTTTTTT | CASRDSAYSHATNEKLFF
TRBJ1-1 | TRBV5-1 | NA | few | TGCGCCAGCAGCTTGGCTTCGGTCCCGGGGACTGAAGCTTTCTTT | CASSLASVPGTEAFF
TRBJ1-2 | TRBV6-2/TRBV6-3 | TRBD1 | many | TGTGCCAGCAGACGACAGGGGGCCGGCGGCTACACCTTC | CASRRQGAGGYTF
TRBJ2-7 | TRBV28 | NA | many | TGTGCCAGCAGTTTAGAGGGAATCCCTTCCTACGAGCAGTACTTC | CASSLEGIPSYEQYF
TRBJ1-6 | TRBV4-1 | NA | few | TGCGCCAGCAGCCAAGTCGGGGGATTGGGTTCACCCCTCCACTTT | CASSQVGGLGSPLHF
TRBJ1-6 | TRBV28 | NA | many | TGTGCCAGCAGTGGGACCGCGATCTCCTATAATTCACCCCTCCACTTT | CASSGTAISYNSPLHF
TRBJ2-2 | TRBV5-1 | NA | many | TGCGCCAGCAGCTCGACGACTAACACCGGGGAGCTGTTTTTT | CASSSTTNTGELFF
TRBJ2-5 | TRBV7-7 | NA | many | TGTGCTAGCAGCTTAGAGAGCGGTTGGGAGACCCAGTACTTC | CASSLESGWETQYF
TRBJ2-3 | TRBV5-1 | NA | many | TGCGCCAGCAGCTTGGTTCAGGATACGCAGTATTTT | CASSLVQDTQYF
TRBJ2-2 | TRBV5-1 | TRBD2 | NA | TGCGCCAGCAGCTTGGATAGCGGGACGTACACCGGGGAGCTGTTTTTT | CASSLDSGTYTGELFF
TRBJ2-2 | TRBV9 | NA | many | TGTGCCAGCAGCGTAGCTCCGGGGGCAGGCACCGGGGAGCTGTTTTTT | CASSVAPGAGTGELFF
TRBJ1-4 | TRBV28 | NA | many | TGTGCCAGCAGTCGGGGGGGACTGGAGAATGAAAAACTGTTTTTT | CASSRGGLENEKLFF
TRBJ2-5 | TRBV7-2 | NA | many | TGTGCCAGCAGCATGTACAGGGTAGAGACCCAGTACTTC | CASSMYRVETQYF
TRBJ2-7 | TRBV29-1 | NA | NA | TGCAGCGTTGGAACAGGCCGCTCCTACGAGCAGTACTTC | CSVGTGRSYEQYF
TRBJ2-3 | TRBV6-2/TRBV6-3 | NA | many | TGTGCCAGCAGGACGAGCACAGATACGCAGTATTTT | CASRTSTDTQYF
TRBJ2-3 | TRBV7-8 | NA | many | TGTGCCAGCAGCTTAGGCAGGCTTGTCTCCACAGATACGCAGTATTTT | CASSLGRLVSTDTQYF
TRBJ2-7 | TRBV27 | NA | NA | TGTGCCAGCAGTTTATCGCCCAGCGGAGCCTACGAGCAGTACTTC | CASSLSPSGAYEQYF
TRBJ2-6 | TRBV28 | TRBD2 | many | TGTGCCACCGGGGGAGGGGCGATCTCTGGGGCCAACGTCCTGACTTTC | CATGGGAISGANVLTF
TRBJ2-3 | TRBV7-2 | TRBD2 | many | TGTGCCAGCAGCCGCCCCCCCCGGACTAGAGCCTTTACGCAGTATTTT | CASSRPPRTRAFTQYF
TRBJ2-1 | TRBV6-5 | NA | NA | TGTGCCAGCAGGGTAATCGGGCGGCAGAACTCCTACAATGAGCAGTTCTTC | CASRVIGRQNSYNEQFF
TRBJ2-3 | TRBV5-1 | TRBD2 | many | TGCGCCAGCAGCCTCGGACTAGCGGGGAACACAGATACGCAGTATTTT | CASSLGLAGNTDTQYF
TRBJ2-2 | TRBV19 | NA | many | TGTGCCAGTAATTCGGTGCGGACGAACACCGGGGAGCTGTTTTTT | CASNSVRTNTGELFF
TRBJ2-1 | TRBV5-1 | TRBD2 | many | TGCGCCAGCAGCCAGGGACTAGCGGGGGCCTACAATGAGCAGTTCTTC | CASSQGLAGAYNEQFF
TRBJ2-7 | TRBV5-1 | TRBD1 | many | TGCGCCAGCAGCTTGGCTCCGGGACAGTACGAGCAGTACTTC | CASSLAPGQYEQYF
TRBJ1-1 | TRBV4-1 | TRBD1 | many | TGCGCCAGCAGCCAGGCAAACAGGGGGAACACTGAAGCTTTCTTT | CASSQANRGNTEAFF
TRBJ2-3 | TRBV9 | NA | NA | TGTGCCAGCAGCGCGCGACAGAGCACAGATACGCAGTATTTT | CASSARQSTDTQYF
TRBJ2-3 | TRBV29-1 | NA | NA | TGCAGCGTTCTCTCCGCAGATACGCAGTATTTT | CSVLSADTQYF
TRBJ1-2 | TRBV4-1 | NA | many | TGCGCCAGCAGCCAAAAGTATGGGGGATCTGGCTACACCTTC | CASSQKYGGSGYTF
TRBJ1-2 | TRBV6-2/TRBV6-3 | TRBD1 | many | TGTGCCAGCAGTGCAGGGGGCTACTATGGCTACACCTTC | CASSAGGYYGYTF
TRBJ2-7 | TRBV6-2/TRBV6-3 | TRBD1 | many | TGTGCCAGCAGTAAGACGGGACAGGGCACCGAGCAGTACTTC | CASSKTGQGTEQYF
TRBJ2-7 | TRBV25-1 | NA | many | TGTGCCAGCAGACCCCGGGGGAATACCTACGAGCAGTACTTC | CASRPRGNTYEQYF
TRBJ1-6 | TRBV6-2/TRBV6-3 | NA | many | TGTGCCAGCAGCAGGGATTATAATTCACCCCTCCACTTT | CASSRDYNSPLHF
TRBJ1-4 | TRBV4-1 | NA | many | TGCGCCAGCAGCGAACAGGGTAGTATAGCAACTAATGAAAAACTGTTTTTT | CASSEQGSIATNEKLFF
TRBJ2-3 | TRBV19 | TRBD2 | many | TGTGCCAGTAGTCGACTAGCGGGAGGACCCAGGGATACGCAGTATTTT | CASSRLAGGPRDTQYF